A single TCR beta chain is shown here with its context. The data were produced by immunoSEQ multiplex PCR, yet TCRdb's version contains in-frame clones alone and is incomplete. This table has 50,000 to 65,000 clones, over 85% appearing once. The data were taken from a study of blood T cell repertoires in COVID-19. Trimming left V 6 bases short and J 2 bases short, with 14 bases between. CDR1 MDHEN and CDR2 SYDVKM come from the germline V gene. The CDR3 has 15 amino acids. The TCR comes from a human donor in a cohort sampled during active COVID-19. The sample consisted of peripheral blood. The chain employs TRBV28 and TRBJ1-5, with D possibly matching TRBD1 (5 bases). As DNA, the CDR3 is TGTGCCAGCAGCTTCGACAGCCTTGGCAATCAGCCCCAGCATTTT. Protein: CASSFDSLGNQPQHF.